This note documents a single T cell receptor (beta chain) sequence. The table came from immunoSEQ multiplex PCR; TCRdb's copy has only in-frame clones and leaves some out. This table has 440,000 or so clones, around nine tenths appearing once. The data stem from a study of blood T cell repertoires in COVID-19. The CDR3 runs 16 residues. CDR1 MDHEN and CDR2 SYDVKM come from the germline V gene. The germline V and J ends were trimmed by 4 bases and 0 bases, with 13 bases remaining between them. The V call is TRBV28, the J call TRBJ1-3, with D possibly matching TRBD1 (6 bases). Sequenced: peripheral blood. The sequence was obtained from a woman aged 40 to 49 with COVID-19, enrolled during active disease. CDR3 nucleotide sequence: TGTGCCAGCAGTTCCTCAGGGGAGAGCTCTGGAAACACCATATATTTT. Residues: CASSSSGESSGNTIYF.